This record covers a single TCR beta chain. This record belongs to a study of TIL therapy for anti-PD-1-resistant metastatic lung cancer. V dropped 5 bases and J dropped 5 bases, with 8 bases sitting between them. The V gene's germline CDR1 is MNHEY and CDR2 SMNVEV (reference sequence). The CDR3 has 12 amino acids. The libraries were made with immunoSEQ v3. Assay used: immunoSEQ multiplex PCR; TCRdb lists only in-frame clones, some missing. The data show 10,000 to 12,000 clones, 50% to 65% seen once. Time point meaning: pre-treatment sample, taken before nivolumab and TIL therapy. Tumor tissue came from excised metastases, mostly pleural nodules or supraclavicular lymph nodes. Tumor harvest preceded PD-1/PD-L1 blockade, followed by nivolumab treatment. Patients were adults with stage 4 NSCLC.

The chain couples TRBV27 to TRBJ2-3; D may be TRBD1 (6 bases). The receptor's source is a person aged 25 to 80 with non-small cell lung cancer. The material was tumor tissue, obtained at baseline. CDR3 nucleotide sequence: TGTGCCAGCAGTCTCAGGGGAGATACGCAGTATTTT. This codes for CASSLRGDTQYF.